Detailed here is one TCR beta chain. The data were obtained in a study of shared clonotypes between healthy human individuals. The CDR3 is 22 amino acids. The trim removed 0 bases at V and 2 bases at J, leaving 22 bases unmatched. Per the germline V gene, CDR1 is SGDLS and CDR2 is YYNGEE. The protocol was immunoSEQ multiplex PCR, while the TCRdb copy is restricted to in-frame clones and leaves out a portion. The sample lists approximately 720,000 clones, about two thirds occurring once. This receptor was obtained from a woman aged 30 to 39 in good health. Sequencing used memory CD4+ T cells sorted from blood. Subset here: CD45RA-negative fraction. The V call is TRBV9, the J call TRBJ2-3, with 9 bases that match TRBD2. This chain's CDR3 is CASSVDSNKLAGTHAPTDTQYF. CDR3 bases: TGTGCCAGCAGCGTAGATAGTAATAAGCTAGCGGGGACGCACGCCCCCACAGATACGCAGTATTTT.